This passage covers 24 T cell receptor beta chains from one sample sequenced in a study of blood T cells in healthy people across ages. Primers used in a second PCR of roughly 7 to 12 cycles were a sample-barcoded 5' primer and a J-beta primer mix. MiXCR, run by TCRdb on the 5' RACE reads, gives a single entry per CDR3 protein. The repertoire has about 800,000 distinct CDR3 sequences, 58% of them found once; the top ten carry 20% to 25%. The sample was blood. These receptor sequences come from a man aged 30-40 years in good health.

The rearrangement joins TRBV20-1 to TRBJ2-3; D gene uncertain. Trimming shortened V by 3 bases and J by 1 base, and 11 bases separated the two germline ends. Germline CDR1 reads DFQATT; CDR2 reads SNEGSKA (reference sequence). The CDR3 is made up of 14 amino acids. CDR3 in DNA: TGCAGTGCTAGGAAGGTGGATGGCACAGATACGCAGTATTTT. Protein sequence: CSARKVDGTDTQYF.

This clonotype has a handful of counts. This chain uses TRBV20-1 with TRBJ2-5; tentative D call: TRBD1 (6 bases). V was cut by 5 bases and J by 4 bases, with 11 bases left in between. Germline V lookup: CDR1 DFQATT, CDR2 SNEGSKA (reference sequence). This CDR3 has 12 residues. For the CDR3, the DNA is TGCAGTGCTCACAGGGACCCAGAGACCCAGTACTTC. This sequence encodes CSAHRDPETQYF.

This clonotype appeared a single time. The J gene is TRBJ2-2, the V gene TRBV3-1; D call uncertain. The CDR3 is made up of 14 amino acids. Germline CDR1 is LGHDT and CDR2 is YNNKEL (reference sequence). Trimming took off 4 bases at V and 0 bases at J, with 6 bases between the two ends. The CDR3 region has the DNA TGTGCCAGCAGCCGGGCAGCGAACACCGGGGAGCTGTTTTTT. Translated, it gives CASSRAANTGELFF. Supplemented by reference TRBV3-1 and TRBJ2-2, the full variable domain reads DTAVSQTPKYLVTQMGNDKSIKCEQNLGHDTMYWYKQDSKKFLKIMFSYNNKELIINETVPNRFSPKSPDKAHLNLHINSLELGDSAVYFCASSRAANTGELFFGEGSRLTVL.

The rearrangement links TRBV10-3 to TRBJ2-1; D not resolved. V was pared by 2 bases and J by 1 base, with 18 bases between. Germline lookup yields CDR1 ENHRY and CDR2 SYGVKD. This CDR3 spans 18 amino acids. CDR3 in DNA: TGTGCCATCAGTGAGCGCCTCAGTGTGGTAATATCCTACAATGAGCAGTTCTTC. Protein sequence: CAISERLSVVISYNEQFF.

The V and J genes are TRBV20-1 and TRBJ1-5; D is perhaps TRBD1 (6 bases). This CDR3 comprises 14 residues. Trimming took 6 bases from V and 1 from J, leaving 13 bases between them. Germline-derived CDR1 and CDR2 are DFQATT and SNEGSKA (reference sequence). The CDR3 region has the DNA TGCAGTGCCCCGGGGGCGGCGAGCAATCAGCCCCAGCATTTT. Amino acid sequence: CSAPGAASNQPQHF.

This clonotype was picked up one time. The junction and the germline gene differ at one end; a read error may be behind it. The chain employs TRBV20-1 and TRBJ1-6, with 7 bases matching TRBD1. This CDR3 has 13 residues. Germline loops: CDR1 DFQATT, CDR2 SNEGSKA (reference sequence). The CDR3 here is CSAITGVGSPPHF. CDR3 nucleotides: TGCAGTGCAATTACAGGGGTCGGGTCACCCCCCCACTTT.

The CDR3: CASTPHTGTDTEAFF. In DNA, the CDR3 is TGTGCCAGTACCCCTCACACCGGGACGGACACTGAAGCTTTCTTT. V is TRBV19 and J is TRBJ1-1, with D maybe TRBD1 (5 bases). From germline, CDR1 is LNHDA and CDR2 SQIVND (reference sequence). The ends were cut back, 7 bases at V and 3 bases at J, with 18 bases in the middle. This CDR3 has 15 residues.

DNA for the CDR3: TGTGCTAGTGGTTGGACCCCCCTACAAGCAAACCAGCCCCAGCATTTT. This codes for CASGWTPLQANQPQHF. V usage is TRBV12-5 and J usage is TRBJ1-5, with D unclear. Germline V CDR1 and CDR2: LGHNT, FRNRAP. Deletions cut 4 bases from V and 7 bases from J, with 20 bases between. CDR3 length: 16 amino acids.

The V call is TRBV29-1, the J call TRBJ2-1; D may be TRBD2 (5 bases). Germline V gives CDR1 SQVTM, CDR2 ANQGSEA. CDR3 size: 13 residues. V was cut by 4 bases and J by 4 bases, with 11 bases left in between. The CDR3 bases are TGCAGCGTTGCGGGGAGAGAGTACAATGAGCAGTTCTTC. Its translation: CSVAGREYNEQFF.

The chain combines TRBV4-3 with TRBJ2-3; TRBD2 matches 9 bases. The CDR3 length is 16 residues. J lost 2 bases, V lost 1 base, and 4 bases had no gene match. Germline V lookup: CDR1 LGHNA, CDR2 YSLEER. This CDR3 is CASSQATSGYTDTQYF. The CDR3 nucleotides read TGCGCCAGCAGCCAAGCGACTAGCGGATACACAGATACGCAGTATTTT.

V gene TRBV4-3 combines with J gene TRBJ2-1; the match to TRBD2 covers 8 bases. The CDR3 has 14 amino acids. Germline loops: CDR1 LGHNA, CDR2 YSLEER. V dropped 6 bases and J dropped 7; count of bases not matched to a gene: 8. CDR3 sequence (DNA): TGCGCCAGCAGACACGGACTAGCTAGTAATGAGCAGTTCTTC. This sequence encodes CASRHGLASNEQFF.

This clonotype was picked up a small number of times. The V gene is TRBV4-2, the J gene TRBJ2-7, with D perhaps matching TRBD1 or TRBD2 (5 bases each). The CDR3 runs to 15 residues. V gave up 0 bases and J gave up 2 bases, with 11 bases separating them. Germline V gives CDR1 LGHNA, CDR2 YNFKEQ. CDR3 sequence (DNA): TGTGCCAGCAGCCAAGAAGGGACGATTACCTACGAGCAGTACTTC. This gives the protein CASSQEGTITYEQYF.

The chain is built from TRBV14 and TRBJ2-1, with 7 bases lining up with TRBD1. The CDR3 is 14 amino acids. CDR1 and CDR2 from the germline V gene are SGHDN and FVKESK. With 4 bases clipped from V and 6 bases from J, the junction kept 6 bases outside the gene matches. CDR3 amino acids: CASSLPTGLNEQFF. CDR3 bases: TGTGCCAGCAGCCTTCCGACAGGGCTCAATGAGCAGTTCTTC.

The V gene is TRBV12-3 or TRBV12-4, the J gene TRBJ1-1; D unclear. The CDR3 is 12 residues long. The ends were cut back, 3 bases at V and 10 bases at J, with 12 bases in the middle. CDR3 sequence reads: CASSFGVVGAFF. Here the CDR3 DNA reads TGTGCCAGCAGTTTCGGGGTTGTCGGAGCTTTCTTT.

This clonotype was detected only once. The chain links TRBV7-9 to TRBJ2-5; D uncertain. Trimming stripped 0 bases from V and 4 bases from J, with 9 bases between. The CDR3 totals 14 residues. The germline gives CDR1 SEHNR, CDR2 FQNEAQ (reference sequence). The DNA for the CDR3 is TGTGCCAGCAGCTTAGCGAACAGAGCAGAGACCCAGTACTTC. This sequence encodes CASSLANRAETQYF.

The V gene is TRBV3-1, the J gene TRBJ2-7, with D tentatively TRBD2 (6 bases). V dropped 1 base and J dropped 3 bases, with 13 bases sitting between them. This CDR3 is 15 amino acids long. Germline lookup yields CDR1 LGHDT and CDR2 YNNKEL (reference sequence). CDR3 protein: CASSQGKDYRYEQYF. In DNA, the CDR3 is TGTGCCAGCAGCCAAGGAAAGGACTATCGCTACGAGCAGTACTTC.

Note on this clonotype: At one end the junction does not follow the germline gene, possibly because of a read error. V usage is TRBV20-1 and J usage is TRBJ2-7, with 8 bases aligning to TRBD1. This CDR3 spans 15 amino acids. CDR1 is DFQATT, CDR2 SNEGSKA, per germline (reference sequence). In DNA, the CDR3 is TGCAGTGCTAGTCCCAGGACAGGGCCAACCTACGAGCAGTATTTC. This gives the protein CSASPRTGPTYEQYF.

This clonotype was found a few times. This chain links TRBV7-9 with TRBJ2-6, with TRBD2 as a possible D gene (6 bases). Trimming cost V 3 bases and J 3 bases, with 12 bases left between them. From germline, CDR1 is SEHNR and CDR2 FQNEAQ (reference sequence). This CDR3 region has 16 residues. The CDR3 sequence: CASSFWGGDGANVLTF. CDR3 bases: TGTGCCAGCAGCTTCTGGGGAGGCGATGGGGCCAACGTCCTGACTTTC.

This clonotype came up a few times. The chain combines TRBV7-9 with TRBJ1-2; D remains unclear. This CDR3 contains 12 residues. Germline values: CDR1 SEHNR, CDR2 FQNEAQ (reference sequence). V was shortened by 5 bases and J by 7 bases, with 11 bases between the two germline ends. CDR3 sequence reads: CASSEATGGYTF. The CDR3 region has the DNA TGTGCCAGCAGCGAAGCGACTGGTGGCTACACCTTC.

This sequence joins TRBV29-1 and TRBJ2-1; D perhaps matches TRBD2 (6 bases). The germline V gene has CDR1 SQVTM and CDR2 ANQGSEA. V was clipped by 6 bases and J by 7 bases, with 16 bases between them. This CDR3 spans 13 amino acids. In DNA, the CDR3 is TGCAGCGTCAACCCGGGGGAAAGGAATGAGCAGTTCTTC. This encodes CSVNPGERNEQFF.

The chain combines TRBV4-1 with TRBJ2-6, with 8 bases matching TRBD1. Trimming cost V 4 bases and J 3 bases; bases outside gene matches: 8. Germline assignment: CDR1 MGHRA and CDR2 YSYEKL. There are 17 residues in the CDR3. This CDR3 is CASSRQDRVYGANVLTF. CDR3 sequence (DNA): TGCGCCAGCAGCCGCCAGGACAGGGTGTATGGGGCCAACGTCCTGACTTTC.

This clonotype was seen once. The chain has TRBV7-9 and TRBJ2-3; no firm D call. The germline V gene encodes CDR1 SEHNR and CDR2 FQNEAQ (reference sequence). V was trimmed by 1 base and J by 0 bases, leaving 8 bases between them. The CDR3 spans 15 residues. In DNA, the CDR3 is TGTGCCAGCAGCTTAGGTCATTCTAGCACAGATACGCAGTATTTT. Translating it yields CASSLGHSSTDTQYF.

The rearrangement joins TRBV20-1 to TRBJ2-7; D not resolved. The CDR3 contains 13 residues. Between the trimmed V and J ends, which lost 6 bases and 4 bases, there was a span of 16 bases. Germline V gene sequence: CDR1 DFQATT, CDR2 SNEGSKA (reference sequence). The DNA of the CDR3 is TGCAGTGCCGAAGCAAACGGCATTTACGAGCAGTACTTC. The encoded protein is CSAEANGIYEQYF.

The rearrangement joins TRBV7-3 to TRBJ2-1; TRBD2 is a possible D gene (6 bases). Trimming shortened V by 5 bases and J by 8 bases, and 19 bases separated the two germline ends. Germline V CDR1 and CDR2: SGHTA, FQGTGA. This CDR3 has 15 amino acids. This CDR3 is CASSLLGGGDDEQFF. DNA of the CDR3: TGTGCCAGCAGCCTCCTGGGGGGAGGTGACGATGAGCAGTTCTTC. Supplemented by reference TRBV7-3 and TRBJ2-1, the full variable domain reads GAGVSQTPSNKVTEKGKYVELRCDPISGHTALYWYRQSLGQGPEFLIYFQGTGAADDSGLPNDRFFAVRPEGSVSTLKIQRTERGDSAVYLCASSLLGGGDDEQFFGPGTRLTVL.